Presented here are 6 T cell receptor beta chains from one specimen sequenced in a study of OX40 agonist ivuxolimab in advanced cancers. Generated by immunoSEQ multiplex PCR, the TCRdb table keeps only in-frame clones and is missing some. The table lists 30,000 to 50,000 clones, around 89% of them singletons. Sequenced here: CD4+ or CD8+ T cells sorted from blood, sampled in a trial of the OX40 agonist ivuxolimab. Receptors were obtained from an adult with an advanced solid tumor such as melanoma, head and neck, liver or kidney cancer.

V and J are TRBV4-2 and TRBJ1-5, with D possibly TRBD1 on 5 matching bases. Germline CDR1 reads LGHNA; CDR2 reads YNFKEQ. CDR3 size: 19 residues. V lost 0 bases, J lost 0 bases, and 18 bases lay in between. The CDR3 reads CASSQEMLSWGDSNQPQHF. The CDR3 DNA reads as TGTGCCAGCAGCCAAGAAATGCTTTCTTGGGGGGATAGCAATCAGCCCCAGCATTTT.

The chain is built from TRBV5-1 and TRBJ2-7, with D perhaps assigned TRBD1 or TRBD2 (5 bases each). V dropped 4 bases and J dropped 7 bases, with 18 bases sitting between them. The CDR3 is 14 amino acids. Per germline, CDR1 SGHRS and CDR2 YFSETQ. The CDR3 protein is CASSLPGSKGEQYF. The CDR3, as DNA: TGCGCCAGCAGCCTCCCGGGAAGCAAGGGGGAGCAGTACTTC.

The chain couples TRBV25-1 to TRBJ2-1, with D perhaps matching TRBD1 (7 bases). The CDR3 consists of 14 residues. CDR1 MGHDK and CDR2 SYGVNS come from the germline V gene. V was cut by 2 bases and J by 9 bases, with 14 bases left in between. The CDR3 DNA follows: TGTGCCAGCAGTGAACGGGGGACAGCAGTTGAGCAGTTCTTC. It is translated as CASSERGTAVEQFF.

The CDR3 bases are TGTGCCAGCAGCTCCGGGGTGATCTACGAGCAGTACTTC. Translating gives CASSSGVIYEQYF. V usage is TRBV7-2 and J usage is TRBJ2-7, with D possibly TRBD2 on 5 matching bases. From germline, CDR1 is SGHTA and CDR2 FQGNSA. V was clipped by 4 bases and J by 3 bases, with 10 bases between them. The CDR3 extends over 13 amino acids.

This clone was seen once. CDR3 DNA sequence: TGTGCCAGCAGCTTAGAGTACATCAGGGGCACTGAAGCTTTCTTT. The encoded protein is CASSLEYIRGTEAFF. The chain has TRBV11-2 and TRBJ1-1; D is perhaps TRBD1 (6 bases). The CDR3 extends over 15 amino acids. Trimming pared 0 bases from V and 4 bases from J, leaving 12 bases between. The germline V gene has CDR1 SGHAT and CDR2 FQNNGV.

V and J are TRBV7-2 and TRBJ2-2; TRBD1 agrees at 7 bases. The CDR3 loop spans 14 amino acids. The ends lost 6 bases at V and 5 bases at J; junction bases unmatched: 6. Germline V CDR1 and CDR2: SGHTA, FQGNSA. CDR3 region: CASRNKQGTGELFF. The DNA for the CDR3 is TGTGCCAGCAGAAATAAACAGGGGACCGGGGAGCTGTTTTTT.